The 26 T cell receptor beta chains reported below all come from one sample, sequenced in a study of T cell responses to AZD1222 COVID-19 vaccine. TCRdb keeps only in-frame clones here, not all; method: immunoSEQ multiplex PCR. The profile shows 120,000 or so clones, 70% to 90% of them singletons. The source was peripheral blood, collected on day 0 of AZD1222 vaccination. The source is an adult in good health.

This rearrangement joins TRBV6-5 to TRBJ2-1; D gene uncertain. Germline V gene data show CDR1 as MNHEY and CDR2 as SVGAGI. This CDR3 has 14 residues. Trimming removed 0 bases from V and 10 bases from J, with 13 bases in between. This chain's CDR3 is CASSYSWSANEQFF. The CDR3 bases are TGTGCCAGCAGTTACTCGTGGTCTGCCAACGAGCAGTTCTTC.

The chain couples TRBV6-5 to TRBJ1-1; tentative D call: TRBD1 (5 bases). The CDR3 has 13 residues. The V and J ends lost 4 bases and 12 bases respectively, with 18 bases between them. Per germline, CDR1 MNHEY and CDR2 SVGAGI. The CDR3 region has the DNA TGTGCCAGCAGTTCCCTCTCTCAGGGTGCGTCTTTCTTT. This sequence encodes CASSSLSQGASFF.

The CDR3 reads CASSPRTSLREQYF. CDR3 DNA: TGTGCCAGCAGCCCCCGGACTAGCCTACGGGAGCAGTACTTC. The genes are TRBV7-3 and TRBJ2-7; 8 nucleotides align to TRBD2. The germline CDR1 and CDR2 sequences are SGHTA and FQGTGA. V lost 5 bases and J lost 7; bases outside the gene matches: 10. The CDR3 is made up of 14 amino acids.

This clone showed up just once. This rearrangement joins TRBV6-5 to TRBJ1-2; D is unresolved. There are 15 residues in the CDR3. Germline CDR1 is MNHEY and CDR2 is SVGAGI. V gave up 2 bases and J gave up 2 bases, with 12 bases separating them. The CDR3 loop reads CASSYLRALNYGYTF. The DNA for the CDR3 is TGTGCCAGCAGTTACCTCCGGGCCTTGAACTATGGCTACACCTTC.

The V call is TRBV19, the J call TRBJ2-5; D is undetermined. Germline CDR1 and CDR2: LNHDA and SQIVND (reference sequence). V lost 4 bases to trimming and J lost 1 base, with 7 bases between them. The CDR3 spans 13 residues. CDR3 coding DNA: TGTGCCAGTAGTAGCGGCAGCCAAGAGACCCAGTACTTC. Translated: CASSSGSQETQYF.

The V call is TRBV15, the J call TRBJ1-1; D is ambiguous. Deletions cut 4 bases from V and 1 base from J, with 13 bases between. The CDR3 runs 15 residues. The germline V gene encodes CDR1 LNHNV and CDR2 YYDKDF (reference sequence). The CDR3 DNA reads as TGTGCCACCAGCAACGAGGTCGTAGGGAACACTGAAGCTTTCTTT. It encodes CATSNEVVGNTEAFF.

This rearrangement joins TRBV6-5 to TRBJ1-5, with 7 positions matching TRBD1. CDR1 and CDR2 (germline): MNHEY, SVGAGI. Unmatched junction bases numbered 6, after V lost 0 bases and J lost 7 bases. The CDR3 loop spans 15 amino acids. This CDR3 reads CASSYSYRGSQPQHF. The CDR3 region has the DNA TGTGCCAGCAGTTACTCGTACAGGGGTAGCCAGCCCCAGCATTTT.

In DNA, the CDR3 is TGTGCTAGTGGTTTCAATACAGGGACCAATCAGCCCCAGCATTTT. The encoded protein is CASGFNTGTNQPQHF. The genes are TRBV12-5 and TRBJ1-5, with a tentative D call TRBD1 (6 bases). The CDR3 length is 15 residues. Germline CDR1 and CDR2: LGHNT and FRNRAP. The V gene lost 3 bases and the J gene lost 3 bases, with 12 bases spanning the gap.

Only a few counts were recorded for this clone. V gene TRBV7-2 combines with J gene TRBJ2-7; no clear D gene. The CDR3 runs to 14 residues. Germline CDR1 is SGHTA and CDR2 is FQGNSA. V dropped 2 bases and J dropped 1 base, with 9 bases sitting between them. The CDR3 DNA reads as TGTGCCAGCAGCTTATACGACGGTTCCTACGAGCAGTACTTC. Residues: CASSLYDGSYEQYF.

The chain has TRBV29-1 and TRBJ1-2, with a possible D match to TRBD1 (6 bases). This CDR3 is built from 14 residues. With 5 bases removed from V and 2 bases from J, the gap between germline ends came to 15 bases. The germline gives CDR1 SQVTM, CDR2 ANQGSEA. CDR3 protein: CSVWGAGLNYGYTF. The CDR3 nucleotides are TGCAGCGTTTGGGGGGCTGGTTTAAACTATGGCTACACCTTC.

This chain links TRBV28 with TRBJ1-5, with no clear D. CDR3 length: 13 amino acids. Germline loops: CDR1 MDHEN, CDR2 SYDVKM. Trimming removed 1 base at V and 10 bases at J, with 11 bases between. CDR3 protein: CASSLYGQTPQHF. The CDR3 DNA follows: TGTGCCAGCAGTTTATATGGCCAGACACCCCAGCATTTT. The complete variable domain, with remaining parts taken from reference TRBV28 and TRBJ1-5, reads DVKVTQSSRYLVKRTGEKVFLECVQDMDHENMFWYRQDPGLGLRLIYFSYDVKMKEKGDIPEGYSVSREKKERFSLILESASTNQTSMYLCASSLYGQTPQHFGDGTRLSIL.

The J gene is TRBJ1-5, the V gene TRBV10-3, with a weak D call TRBD1 (6 bases). The CDR3 loop spans 12 amino acids. Germline CDR1 is ENHRY and CDR2 is SYGVKD. The V end was cut by 3 bases, the J end by 9 bases, with 9 bases between. The chain's CDR3 is CAISEWGPPQHF. The CDR3 nucleotides are TGTGCCATCAGTGAATGGGGGCCGCCCCAGCATTTT.

The chain uses TRBV15 and TRBJ2-2; D uncertain. The V gene's germline CDR1 is LNHNV and CDR2 YYDKDF (reference sequence). This CDR3 has 13 amino acids. Trimming pared 1 base from V and 5 bases from J, leaving 5 bases between. The CDR3 DNA is TGTGCCACCAGCAGAGCAGGAACCGGGGAGCTGTTTTTT. Translating it yields CATSRAGTGELFF.

The V and J genes are TRBV9 and TRBJ1-3, with D possibly being TRBD1 (5 bases). There are 17 residues in the CDR3. With 0 bases removed from V and 2 bases from J, the gap between germline ends came to 15 bases. The germline gives CDR1 SGDLS, CDR2 YYNGEE. CDR3 sequence (DNA): TGTGCCAGCAGCGTAGGGACGCTGGGACCGGCTGGAAACACCATATATTTT. It encodes CASSVGTLGPAGNTIYF.

The chain has TRBV30 and TRBJ2-6, with TRBD2 matching over 7 bases. The CDR3 runs 15 residues. Germline loops: CDR1 GTSNPN, CDR2 SVGIG (reference sequence). V was clipped by 2 bases and J by 0 bases; unmatched bases: 1. CDR3 region: CAWSPGGSGANVLTF. The CDR3, as DNA: TGTGCCTGGAGTCCGGGGGGCTCTGGGGCCAACGTCCTGACTTTC.

V usage is TRBV6-4 and J usage is TRBJ2-2, with unresolved D. The germline CDR1 and CDR2 sequences are MRHNA and SNTAGT. The CDR3 loop spans 13 amino acids. Trimming took off 4 bases at V and 3 bases at J, with 6 bases between the two ends. CDR3 bases: TGTGCCAGCAGTGTCCAGGACACCGGGGAGCTGTTTTTT. This encodes CASSVQDTGELFF.

This clone was counted once. The chain has TRBV6-5 and TRBJ2-2, with TRBD2 identical over 9 bases. Germline V CDR1 and CDR2: MNHEY, SVGAGI. V was clipped by 6 bases and J by 6 bases; unmatched bases: 11. The CDR3 has 16 amino acids. The CDR3: CASRYGPSGVAGELFF. The CDR3 nucleotides read TGTGCCAGCAGATACGGACCTAGCGGGGTAGCCGGGGAGCTGTTTTTT.

The chain is built from TRBV7-9 and TRBJ2-3, with D possibly matching TRBD2 (6 bases). Germline loops: CDR1 SEHNR, CDR2 FQNEAQ (reference sequence). The CDR3 covers 14 residues. V lost 7 bases to trimming and J lost 1 base, with 12 bases between them. CDR3 DNA: TGTGCCAGCATCAATAGCGGACGCACAGATACGCAGTATTTT. Residues: CASINSGRTDTQYF.

The chain carries TRBV7-5 and TRBJ2-7; the DNA was not compared with TRBD2, the D call given in the table. TRBV7-5 is a pseudogene locus. The CDR3 runs 19 residues. CDR3 protein: CVRSLPHEAGGLRVDEQYF. The CDR3 coding sequence is TGTGTCAGAAGCTTACCTCACGAAGCGGGGGGGCTGAGGGTCGACGAGCAGTACTTC.

This clone turned up a few times. J is TRBJ2-1 and V is TRBV11-3, with 10 bases aligning to TRBD2. The junction had 6 bases not matched to a gene; V was cut back by 3 bases and J by 7 bases. CDR1 and CDR2 (germline): SGHNT, YENEEA. This CDR3 spans 15 amino acids. As DNA, the CDR3 is TGTGCCAGCAGCTTGTTTAGCGGGAGGTTTAATGAGCAGTTCTTC. It yields the protein CASSLFSGRFNEQFF.

CDR3 protein: CASSLGTGGNQPQHF. In nucleotides, the CDR3 is TGCGCCAGCAGCCTAGGGACAGGGGGTAATCAGCCCCAGCATTTT. V gene TRBV5-1 combines with J gene TRBJ1-5; 11 bases agree with TRBD1. Trimming removed 4 bases from V and 4 bases from J; junction bases left unmatched: 4. The CDR3 has 15 amino acids. Germline CDR1 is SGHRS and CDR2 is YFSETQ.

The chain couples TRBV5-5 to TRBJ2-1, with TRBD1 as a possible D gene (6 bases). V was clipped by 1 base and J by 2 bases, with 16 bases between them. The CDR3 length is 17 residues. The germline gives CDR1 SGHKS, CDR2 YYEKEE (reference sequence). The CDR3 DNA is TGTGCCAGCAGCTTGTGGTTCTCCGGGGACACCTACAATGAGCAGTTCTTC. It is translated as CASSLWFSGDTYNEQFF.

The chain couples TRBV9 to TRBJ2-1, with TRBD2 matching 9 bases. J was trimmed by 7 bases and V by 3 bases; bases with no gene match: 11. The CDR3 consists of 16 residues. The germline V gene encodes CDR1 SGDLS and CDR2 YYNGEE. The CDR3 coding sequence is TGTGCCAGCAGCGCCCAGAGGCGGGGGGGCCTTAATGAGCAGTTCTTC. It codes for CASSAQRRGGLNEQFF.

CDR3 sequence reads: CASRDRRQPNQPQHF. In DNA, the CDR3 is TGTGCCAGCAGGGACCGGAGACAGCCCAATCAGCCCCAGCATTTT. The J gene is TRBJ1-5, the V gene TRBV6-6, with D possibly TRBD1 on 5 matching bases. This CDR3 is 15 amino acids long. Germline V gene lookup returns CDR1 MNHNY and CDR2 SVGAGI (reference sequence). V lost 6 bases and J lost 3, with 15 bases in between.

This clone came up once. The rearrangement uses TRBV28 and TRBJ1-1, with 12 nucleotides matching TRBD1. J gave up 0 bases and V 5 bases, and 4 bases lay outside the gene matches. There are 16 residues in the CDR3. Germline V gene data show CDR1 as MDHEN and CDR2 as SYDVKM. CDR3 region: CASSRDRGLMNTEAFF. CDR3 coding DNA: TGTGCCAGCAGTCGGGACAGGGGGCTAATGAACACTGAAGCTTTCTTT.

The chain carries TRBV30 and TRBJ1-5; the D gene is possibly TRBD1 (5 bases). Germline lookup yields CDR1 GTSNPN and CDR2 SVGIG (reference sequence). Trimming left V 1 base short and J 8 bases short, with 18 bases between. CDR3 length: 15 amino acids. The CDR3 coding sequence is TGTGCCTGGAGTGGGGGACTGGGGGTAGGGAAGCCCCAGCATTTT. The encoded protein is CAWSGGLGVGKPQHF.